This T cell receptor (beta chain) was sequenced for a study of cytomegalovirus exposure and HLA in healthy donors. The PCR was carried out with 60 Vbeta primers and 13 Jbeta primers. The method was immunoSEQ multiplex PCR; TCRdb's version includes in-frame clones alone and lacks a portion of them. Counted here are 120,000 to 150,000 clones, 84% occurring once; the ten biggest clones make up approximately 2.7%. This clone occurred once. The source material was PBMCs. The sequence was collected from a boy between 2 and 15 years old in good health and CMV-seronegative.

The CDR3 DNA reads as TGTGCCAGCAGCACTACTAGGGGCTACACCTTC. Protein sequence: CASSTTRGYTF. This chain joins TRBV28 and TRBJ1-2; D gene unclear. The CDR3 loop spans 11 amino acids. Germline-derived CDR1 and CDR2 are MDHEN and SYDVKM. Trimming cost V 6 bases and J 8 bases, with 10 bases left between them.